Presented here are 6 T cell receptor beta chains from one specimen sequenced in a study of cytotoxic CD8 clonotypes in ibrutinib-treated CLL. Measured with immunoSEQ multiplex PCR; TCRdb has only the in-frame clones, and not every one. The sample includes 330,000 or so clones, about 64% of them seen just once. The source material was PBMCs, sampled after 36 months of ibrutinib treatment. Receptor source: a human donor with chronic lymphocytic leukemia.

A note on this clone: The sample holds other DNA sequences that translate to the same CDR3. The chain carries TRBV19 and TRBJ2-7, with TRBD1 identical over 7 bases. The V segment lost 6 bases and the J segment 2 bases; nucleotides outside the gene matches: 4. The germline V gene encodes CDR1 LNHDA and CDR2 SQIVND (reference sequence). The CDR3 spans 13 residues. CDR3 residues: CASSRDRTYEQYF. CDR3 coding DNA: TGTGCCAGTAGCCGGGACAGAACCTACGAGCAGTACTTC.

The CDR3 is CASSPRGGAGEKLFF. CDR3 nucleotides: TGTGCCAGCAGCCCGCGAGGGGGGGCGGGGGAAAAACTGTTTTTT. This chain joins TRBV7-8 and TRBJ1-4, with D perhaps matching TRBD1 (6 bases). This CDR3 has 15 amino acids. Trimming took 5 bases from V and 8 from J, leaving 18 bases between them. Looked up from germline, CDR1 is SGHVS and CDR2 is FQNEAQ.

The chain employs TRBV18 and TRBJ1-5; 7 positions match TRBD1. Germline CDR1 reads KGHSH; CDR2 reads LQKENI. This CDR3 is built from 17 residues. Trimming took 1 base from V and 7 from J; bases not matched to a gene: 13. This chain's CDR3 is CASSPRWIPRGGQPQHF. CDR3 coding DNA: TGTGCCAGCTCACCACGTTGGATTCCCAGGGGGGGACAGCCCCAGCATTTT.

V is TRBV4-1 and J is TRBJ2-2; D may be TRBD2 (7 bases). V lost 0 bases and J 1 base, leaving 9 bases between the germline ends. This CDR3 contains 16 residues. CDR1 is MGHRA and CDR2 is YSYEKL in the germline V gene. The CDR3 region has the DNA TGCGCCAGCAGCCAAGAGCGGGGGCTGAACACCGGGGAGCTGTTTTTT. Encoded protein: CASSQERGLNTGELFF.

The V gene is TRBV28, the J gene TRBJ1-2; D might be TRBD1 (5 bases). V dropped 7 bases and J dropped 0 bases, with 12 bases sitting between them. The CDR3 is 14 residues long. Germline V CDR1 and CDR2: MDHEN, SYDVKM. The CDR3, as DNA: TGTGCCAGCAAAAACAGGAGCACTAACTATGGCTACACCTTC. Translation gives CASKNRSTNYGYTF.

This clone was counted between two and nine times. The chain is built from TRBV7-9 and TRBJ1-2; 8 bases are shared with TRBD1. Germline CDR1 is SEHNR and CDR2 is FQNEAQ (reference sequence). V trimming: 4 bases; J trimming: 8 bases; junction bases outside the gene matches: 15. The CDR3 has 16 amino acids. DNA of the CDR3: TGTGCCAGCAGCTCAACCGCCCCTCAGGGGGCAGGGGGCTACACCTTC. This codes for CASSSTAPQGAGGYTF.